This T cell receptor beta chain stems from a study of T cell responses to AZD1222 COVID-19 vaccine. Repertoires were generated with immunoSEQ multiplex PCR, while TCRdb's copy carries only in-frame clones and drops some. The data hold about 130,000 clones, with roughly 90% observed a single time. Study conclusions and caveats: Reports say nearly half of spike-specific TCRs go after unmutated variant regions. Donors were chiefly white British, with a greater number of females, and clonal diversity was perhaps underestimated. CD4 TCRs associated with vaccination spanned spike, dominating at 160-218 and 743-854.

A word on this clone: What it binds is not known.

Second-dose intervals near 4 or 12 weeks were combined. The clonotype comes from an adult who received the AZD1222 COVID-19 vaccine. Specimen: peripheral blood, collected 28 days after the second AZD1222 dose.

The CDR3 DNA is TGCGCCAGCAGCAAAGGGGGGACACCGAATGAAAAACTGTTTTTT. It codes for CASSKGGTPNEKLFF. The gene calls are TRBV4-1 and TRBJ1-4, with a tentative D call TRBD1 (6 bases). This CDR3 has 15 amino acids. Germline loops: CDR1 MGHRA, CDR2 YSYEKL. V was cut by 5 bases and J by 5 bases, with 15 bases left in between.